This entry features one T cell receptor beta chain sequence. Its antigen remains undetermined. The input lacks base qualities; no much larger clone sits a single base away. CD8 naive samples were obtained by positive selection for CCR7 among CD45RO-negative cells, yielding a CD45RA+CCR7+ population from which TemRA cells were excluded. Donors were healthy HIV-negative adults with no recently reported acute infections or vaccinations. All donors were Caucasian adults living in Nashville, Tennessee, USA. Blood was collected by leukapheresis, and PBMCs were isolated by Ficoll-Histopaque density gradient centrifugation and then cryopreserved in liquid nitrogen vapor phase. Analytical flow cytometry was used to check the purity and quantity of every magnetically sorted T cell population. From each sorted fraction, genomic DNA was isolated and quantified by UV absorbance on a Nanodrop 2000c. The sample comes from a study of shared clonotypes between healthy human individuals (dated by TCRdb to the early 2020s). Context from the whole study: Three men and two women, aged 18 to 49 years, made up the cohort. To estimate repertoire size and how much clonotypes are shared between individuals, the study performed deep sequencing of blood TCR repertoires from a few healthy adults. Each donor's leukapheresis produced roughly between about 0.8 and 10 billion PBMCs. Libraries were prepared and TCR repertoires were sequenced by different laboratories using diverse techniques, in order to increase sequencing depth and limit assay-specific biases. Per donor, three plates each were used for CD4 naive and CD4 memory, two for CD8 naive, and one for CD8 memory. The full study reports these points: Higher generation probabilities were observed for clonotypes shared by all four sorted-subset donors than for non-shared clonotypes. Sharing across several donors was observed for roughly 5.4% of naive CD4, over 3% of naive CD8, over 2% of memory CD4, and roughly 0.4% of memory CD8 clonotypes. Pairwise subsampling led to the expectation that sequencing depth would affect the degree of clonotype sharing among donors. Even with the large sequencing depth, rarefaction of the sorted-subset datasets indicated that sequencing was incomplete. Estimated clonotype richness was generally larger for naive than for memory subsets. Because the study included only a small number of donors, the genetic and exposure-history diversity represented was limited. Sampling was restricted to blood, and TCR repertoires in tissues likely differ from the TCR repertoires found in blood.

The germline V and J ends show losses of 2 bases and 3 bases respectively, and no gene match explains 12 bases of the junction. The CDR3 starts with the cysteine, ends with the phenylalanine, and has 19 residues. The read is trimmed to its CDR3 DNA, 57 bases read in frame from base 1. CDR1 ENHRY and CDR2 SYGVKD are derived from the germline V gene. Using the deep immunoSEQ assay, TCR CDR3 regions were amplified from genomic DNA by multiplex PCR. Genomic DNA extracted from each cell subset was distributed evenly over all wells of several immunoSEQ 96-well plates, and each plate served as one replicate. For sorted subsets, roughly 200 ng genomic DNA, equal to 25,000 to 35,000 T cell genomes, was loaded into each replicate PCR. The purified libraries were quantified using a Qubit 3.0 fluorometer, sized with a Bioanalyzer 2100, and then quantified again using the KAPA Library Quantification kit. A separate single-read 150-cycle Illumina NextSeq 550 flow cell was used to sequence each immunoSEQ 96-well plate. The published analysis was carried out like this. Because the immunoSEQ output held only junctional sequences and lacked quality scores, the filtering could not match the filtering applied to full-length reads. Sequences were annotated with PyIR, a Python wrapper for IgBLAST v1.9, and V/J genes and CDR3 were assigned using IMGT germline references. Reads were filtered out if the reads had weak V/J assignments (E-value above 1e-6), no CDR3, stop codons, out-of-frame junctions, or ambiguous translated residues. V3J clonotypes were defined by identical inferred V gene, J gene, and CDR3 amino acid sequence. To compute the percentage overlap between repertoires, the number of shared unique clonotypes was divided by the size of the smaller repertoire. Three approaches were used to assess repertoire richness: RTK rarefaction, the Chao1 estimator, and Recon v2.1 estimates of unobserved clonotypes. For all TCRbeta clonotypes obtained by the gDNA method from four donors, generation probabilities were computed with OLGA. TCRdb's version of the immuneACCESS table is confined to in-frame rearrangements and falls short of the full clone set. An unresolved V gene accounts for under half of the shortfall where checked; the remainder is of unknown origin. The DNA gave D and trimming, while V, J and clone size come from that table. A total of around 2,100,000 clones appear in this sample, less than 95% of them only once. Of the sample, 1.2% falls within the top ten clones.

This clonotype was sampled from a man younger than 35 in good health. Sequenced input: naive CD8+ T cells sorted from blood. The sample's cell subset or site label is to be understood as: CD45RA+CCR7+. The sequence is built from TRBV10-3 and TRBJ2-3, and 12 junctional nucleotides match TRBD1. The nucleotide sequence is given as TGTGCCATCAGTGAGCCGACGCCGGGACAGGGGGCTTTTACAGATACGCAGTATTTT. The resulting protein is CAISEPTPGQGAFTDTQYF.